Detailed here is one TCR beta chain. This record comes from a study of Graves' ophthalmopathy and Graves' hyperthyroidism. CDR3 length: 13 amino acids. Trimming shortened V by 5 bases and J by 11 bases, and 18 bases separated the two germline ends. Germline V gene lookup returns CDR1 LNHDA and CDR2 SQIVND (reference sequence). The authors amplified TCR beta CDR3 regions, and they did so from RNA transcripts for repertoire sequencing. Amplification began with first-round RT-PCR using HTBI primers, then second-round multiplex PCR was performed. TCRdb ran MiXCR on the multiplex PCR reads and lists one entry per CDR3 protein. The data hold about 700,000 distinct CDR3 sequences, with approximately 40% observed a single time.

Sequencing input: peripheral blood. The receptor comes from an adult man with Graves' ophthalmopathy. V gene TRBV19 combines with J gene TRBJ1-1; D is unclear. The CDR3 reads CASSREPGSGAFF. In nucleotides, the CDR3 is TGTGCCAGTAGTCGAGAACCGGGATCCGGGGCTTTCTTT.